This T cell receptor (beta chain) is from a study of blood T cell repertoires in COVID-19. Study-wide context: Samples of COVID-19 (acute and convalescent) were obtained from the United States, Italy and Spain.

This table comes from immunoSEQ multiplex PCR, and its TCRdb copy is limited to in-frame clones, with some not included. The data show about 140,000 clones, with 84% seen just once and approximately 6.1% held by the top ten. Trimming took 0 bases from V and 4 from J; bases not matched to a gene: 0. This CDR3 comprises 14 residues. CDR1 and CDR2 from the germline V gene are SGHRS and YFSETQ. This clonotype was obtained from a human donor in a cohort sampled during active COVID-19. The sample consisted of peripheral blood. V is TRBV5-1 and J is TRBJ2-5; 10 bases align to TRBD2. The CDR3 sequence: CASSLGTSGETQYF. CDR3 bases: TGCGCCAGCAGCTTGGGGACTAGCGGAGAGACCCAGTACTTC. The full variable domain, with the rest looked up from reference TRBV5-1 and TRBJ2-5, is KAGVTQTPRYLIKTRGQQVTLSCSPISGHRSVSWYQQTPGQGLQFLFEYFSETQRNKGNFPGRFSGRQFSNSRSEMNVSTLELGDSALYLCASSLGTSGETQYFGPGTRLLVL.